This TCR beta chain was identified during a study of blood T cell repertoires in COVID-19. Turning to the study itself: In each case, the material was cDNA or gDNA derived from T cells, B-cell-depleted T cells, or PBMCs.

The CDR3 contains 15 residues. From germline, CDR1 is MGHRA and CDR2 YSYEKL. With V trimmed by 0 bases and J by 5 bases, 3 bases remained unmatched. Original processing notes: Reference gene primer amplification in the assay estimated nucleated cell counts. This table comes from immunoSEQ multiplex PCR, and its TCRdb copy is limited to in-frame clones, with some not included. D and trimming were read from the DNA, whereas the V and J calls and clone size are those reported in that table. The sample has around 100,000 clones, roughly 81% seen once; the top ten hold around 3.4%. Sequenced input: peripheral blood. The genes are TRBV4-1 and TRBJ1-2; 10 bases are a match to TRBD1. The TCR sequence derives from a middle-aged man with acute or convalescent COVID-19. The CDR3 sequence: CASSQEGTGEYGYTF. The CDR3 region has the DNA TGCGCCAGCAGCCAAGAAGGGACAGGGGAATATGGCTACACCTTC.